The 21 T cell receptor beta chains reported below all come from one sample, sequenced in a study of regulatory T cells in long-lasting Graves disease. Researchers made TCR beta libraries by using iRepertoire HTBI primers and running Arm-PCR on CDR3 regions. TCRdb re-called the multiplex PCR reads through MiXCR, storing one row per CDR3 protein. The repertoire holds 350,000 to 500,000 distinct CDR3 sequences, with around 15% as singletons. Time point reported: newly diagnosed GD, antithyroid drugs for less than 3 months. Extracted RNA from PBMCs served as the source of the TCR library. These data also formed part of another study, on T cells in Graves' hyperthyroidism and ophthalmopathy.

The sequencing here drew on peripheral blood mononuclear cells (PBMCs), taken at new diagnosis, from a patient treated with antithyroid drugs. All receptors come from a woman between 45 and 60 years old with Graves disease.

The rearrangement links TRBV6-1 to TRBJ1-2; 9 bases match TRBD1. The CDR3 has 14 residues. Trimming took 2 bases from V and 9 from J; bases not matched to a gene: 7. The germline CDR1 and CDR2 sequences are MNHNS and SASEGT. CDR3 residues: CASSESEDRGRYTF. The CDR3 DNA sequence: TGTGCCAGCAGTGAATCTGAGGACAGGGGTCGCTACACCTTC.

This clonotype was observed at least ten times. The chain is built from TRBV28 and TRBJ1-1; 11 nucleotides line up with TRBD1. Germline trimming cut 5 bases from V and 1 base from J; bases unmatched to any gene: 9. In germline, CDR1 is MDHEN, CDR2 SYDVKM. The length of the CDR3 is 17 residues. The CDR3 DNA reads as TGTGCCAGCAGTACCACGGGACAGGGGGTTCCGAACACTGAAGCTTTCTTT. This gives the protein CASSTTGQGVPNTEAFF.

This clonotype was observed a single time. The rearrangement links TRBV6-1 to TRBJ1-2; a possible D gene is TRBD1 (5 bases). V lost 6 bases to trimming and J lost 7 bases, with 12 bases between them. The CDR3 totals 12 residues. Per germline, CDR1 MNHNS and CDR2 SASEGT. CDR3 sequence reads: CASREPRGGYTF. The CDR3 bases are TGTGCCAGCAGGGAACCTAGGGGTGGCTACACCTTC.

The CDR3 loop is CASSNPRTGYLPEAFF. Written as DNA, the CDR3 is TGTGCCAGTAGTAACCCCAGGACAGGCTATCTTCCTGAAGCTTTCTTT. The rearrangement links TRBV19 to TRBJ1-1; TRBD1 matches 7 bases. The CDR3 loop spans 16 amino acids. Germline lookup yields CDR1 LNHDA and CDR2 SQIVND (reference sequence). V lost 4 bases, J lost 6 bases, and 14 bases stayed unmatched.

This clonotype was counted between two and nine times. CDR3 protein: CSASETSVGTGELFF. DNA for the CDR3: TGCAGTGCTAGCGAGACTAGCGTCGGAACCGGGGAGCTGTTTTTT. The chain links TRBV20-1 to TRBJ2-2; TRBD2 agrees at 8 bases. Trimming removed 3 bases from V and 5 bases from J; junction bases left unmatched: 8. Germline V CDR1 and CDR2: DFQATT, SNEGSKA (reference sequence). The CDR3 totals 15 residues.

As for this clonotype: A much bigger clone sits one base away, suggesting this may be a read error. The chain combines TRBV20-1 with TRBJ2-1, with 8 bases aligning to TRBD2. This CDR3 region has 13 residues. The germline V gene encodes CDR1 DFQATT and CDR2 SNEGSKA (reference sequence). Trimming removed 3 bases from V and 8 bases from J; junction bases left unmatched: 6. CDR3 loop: CSASYVAGHEQFF. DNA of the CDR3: TGCAGTGCTAGTTATGTAGCGGGACATGAGCAGTTCTTC.

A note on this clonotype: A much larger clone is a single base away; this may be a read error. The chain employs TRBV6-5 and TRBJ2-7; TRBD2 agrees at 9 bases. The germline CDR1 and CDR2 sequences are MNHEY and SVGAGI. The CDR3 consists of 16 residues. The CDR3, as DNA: TGTGCCAGCAGTTACTCGAGACTAGCGGAAGCCTACGAGCGGTACTTC. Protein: CASSYSRLAEAYERYF.

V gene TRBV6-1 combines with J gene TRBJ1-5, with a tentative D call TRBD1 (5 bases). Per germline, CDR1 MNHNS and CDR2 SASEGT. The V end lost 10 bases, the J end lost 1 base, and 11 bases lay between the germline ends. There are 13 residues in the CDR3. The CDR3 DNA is TGTGCCACCGCAGGGTCCAGCAATCAGCCCCAGCATTTT. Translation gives CATAGSSNQPQHF.

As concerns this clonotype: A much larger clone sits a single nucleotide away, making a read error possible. CDR3 nucleotide sequence: TGCGCCAGCAGCCAAGCGGAGCCGAACACCGGGGAGCTGTTTTTT. Residues: CASSQAEPNTGELFF. The chain recombines TRBV10-1 with TRBJ2-2; a weak D match, TRBD2 (5 bases). CDR1 is WNHNN, CDR2 SYGVQD, per germline (reference sequence). The CDR3 is 15 amino acids. V gave up 6 bases and J gave up 0 bases, with 11 bases separating them.

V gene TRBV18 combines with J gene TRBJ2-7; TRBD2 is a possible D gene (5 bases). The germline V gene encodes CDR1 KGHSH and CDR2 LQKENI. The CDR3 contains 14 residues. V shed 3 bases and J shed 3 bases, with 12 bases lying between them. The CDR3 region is CASSPLEGFYEQYF. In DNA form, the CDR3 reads TGTGCCAGCTCACCGCTTGAGGGTTTCTACGAGCAGTACTTC.

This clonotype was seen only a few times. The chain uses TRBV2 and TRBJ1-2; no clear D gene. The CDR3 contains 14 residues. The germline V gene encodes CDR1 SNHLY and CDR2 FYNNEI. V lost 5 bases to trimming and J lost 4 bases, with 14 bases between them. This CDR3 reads CASSSQAGGYGYTF. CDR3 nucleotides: TGTGCCAGCAGTTCGCAGGCGGGTGGCTATGGCTACACCTTC.

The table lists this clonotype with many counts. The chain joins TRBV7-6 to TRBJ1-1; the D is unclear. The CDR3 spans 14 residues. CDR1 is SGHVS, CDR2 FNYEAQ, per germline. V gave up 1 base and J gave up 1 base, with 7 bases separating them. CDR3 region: CASSLVDRNTEAFF. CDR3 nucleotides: TGTGCCAGCAGCTTAGTCGACCGGAACACTGAAGCTTTCTTT.

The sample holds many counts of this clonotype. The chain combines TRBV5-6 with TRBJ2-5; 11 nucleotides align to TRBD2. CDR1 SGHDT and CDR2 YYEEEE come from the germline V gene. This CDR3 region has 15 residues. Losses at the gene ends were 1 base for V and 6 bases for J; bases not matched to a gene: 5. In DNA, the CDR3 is TGTGCCAGCAGCTTGATTAGCGGGAGGGTGCAGACCCAGTACTTC. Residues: CASSLISGRVQTQYF.

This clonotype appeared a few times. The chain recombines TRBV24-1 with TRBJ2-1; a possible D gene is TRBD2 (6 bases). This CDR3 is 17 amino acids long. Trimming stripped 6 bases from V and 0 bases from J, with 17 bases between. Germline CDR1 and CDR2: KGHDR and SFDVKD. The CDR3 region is CATSSSGRGSSYNEQFF. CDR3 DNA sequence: TGTGCCACCAGTTCAAGCGGGCGTGGGAGCTCCTACAATGAGCAGTTCTTC.

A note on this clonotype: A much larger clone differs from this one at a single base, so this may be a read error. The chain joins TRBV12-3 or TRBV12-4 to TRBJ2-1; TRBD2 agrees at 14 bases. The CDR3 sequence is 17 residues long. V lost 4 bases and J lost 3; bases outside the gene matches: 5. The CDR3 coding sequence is TGTGCCAGCAGTTCCGGACTAGCGGGAGGAATCTACAATGAGCAGTTCTTC. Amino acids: CASSSGLAGGIYNEQFF.

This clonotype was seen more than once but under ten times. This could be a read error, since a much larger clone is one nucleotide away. CDR3 in amino acids: CASGLAFSVETQYF. The CDR3 DNA reads TGTGCCAGCGGCTTAGCTTTTTCGGTGGAGACCCAGTACTTC. The chain recombines TRBV7-9 with TRBJ2-5; D unresolved. CDR1 is SEHNR, CDR2 FQNEAQ, per germline (reference sequence). The CDR3 has 14 amino acids.

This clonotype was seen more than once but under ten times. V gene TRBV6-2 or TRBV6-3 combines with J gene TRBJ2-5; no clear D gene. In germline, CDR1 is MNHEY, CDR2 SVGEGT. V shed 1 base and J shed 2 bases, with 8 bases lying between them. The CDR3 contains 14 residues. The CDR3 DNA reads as TGTGCCAGCAGTTACTTAGACGGTCAAGAGACCCAGTACTTC. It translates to CASSYLDGQETQYF.

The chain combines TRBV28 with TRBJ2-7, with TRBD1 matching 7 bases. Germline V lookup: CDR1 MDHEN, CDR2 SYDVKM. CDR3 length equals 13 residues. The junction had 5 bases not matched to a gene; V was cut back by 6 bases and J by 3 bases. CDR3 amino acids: CASSTTGVYEQYF. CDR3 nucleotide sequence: TGTGCCAGCAGCACCACAGGGGTCTACGAGCAGTACTTC.

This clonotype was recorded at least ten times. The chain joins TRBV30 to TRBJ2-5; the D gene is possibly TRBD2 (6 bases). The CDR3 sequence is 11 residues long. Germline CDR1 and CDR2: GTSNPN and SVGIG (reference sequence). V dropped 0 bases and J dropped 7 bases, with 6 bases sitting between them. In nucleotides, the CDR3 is TGTGCCTGGAGTGTGGGGGGGACCCAGTACTTC. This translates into CAWSVGGTQYF.

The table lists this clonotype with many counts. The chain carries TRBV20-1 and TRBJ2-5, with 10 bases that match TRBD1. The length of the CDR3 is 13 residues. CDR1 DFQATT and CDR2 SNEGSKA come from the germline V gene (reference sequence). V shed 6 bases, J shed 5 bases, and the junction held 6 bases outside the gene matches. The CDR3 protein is CSAGGTGEETQYF. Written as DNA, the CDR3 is TGCAGTGCCGGAGGGACAGGGGAGGAGACCCAGTACTTC.

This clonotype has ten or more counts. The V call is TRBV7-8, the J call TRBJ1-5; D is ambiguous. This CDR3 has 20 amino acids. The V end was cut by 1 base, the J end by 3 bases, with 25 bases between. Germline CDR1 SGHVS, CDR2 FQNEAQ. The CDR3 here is CASSLEAVVGLYGVNQPQHF. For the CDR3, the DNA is TGTGCCAGCAGCTTAGAAGCGGTGGTAGGGTTGTATGGAGTCAATCAGCCCCAGCATTTT.